This entry lists 25 T cell receptor beta chains sequenced from one sample in a study of cytomegalovirus exposure and HLA in healthy donors. With 60 Vbeta and 13 Jbeta primers, the PCR was carried out. Generated by immunoSEQ multiplex PCR, the TCRdb table keeps only in-frame clones and is missing some. The sample lists around 200,000 clones; 75% to 90% were seen once. What was sequenced was PBMCs. The receptors shown here come from a man aged 40-49 years in good health and CMV-seropositive.

V gene TRBV5-4 combines with J gene TRBJ1-5; 10 bases are shared with TRBD1. The CDR3 runs to 18 residues. Germline values: CDR1 SGHNT, CDR2 YYREEE (reference sequence). V was pared by 4 bases and J by 0 bases, with 10 bases of the junction left unmatched. The CDR3 nucleotides are TGTGCCAGCAGCATTAGGAGGGACAGGGGCCCTAGCAATCAGCCCCAGCATTTT. It is translated as CASSIRRDRGPSNQPQHF.

The genes are TRBV29-1 and TRBJ1-1; D is perhaps TRBD1 (5 bases). Germline V gene data show CDR1 as SQVTM and CDR2 as ANQGSEA. Trimming pared 6 bases from V and 0 bases from J, leaving 29 bases between. The CDR3 is 19 amino acids. The CDR3 region is CSVGWRGAGQVGMNTEAFF. The DNA for the CDR3 is TGCAGCGTCGGCTGGCGAGGAGCAGGGCAGGTGGGTATGAACACTGAAGCTTTCTTT.

This clone was seen a single time. V and J are TRBV30 and TRBJ1-6; D not certain. V lost 0 bases, J lost 16 bases, and 19 bases lay in between. This CDR3 is built from 14 residues. Germline V gives CDR1 GTSNPN, CDR2 SVGIG (reference sequence). The CDR3 DNA reads TGTGCCTGGAGTGTAGGCACTAACCAAGGATCTCTCCACTTT. This codes for CAWSVGTNQGSLHF.

J is TRBJ2-5 and V is TRBV14, with 12 bases fitting TRBD2. The CDR3 length is 19 residues. The germline V gene encodes CDR1 SGHDN and CDR2 FVKESK. Trimming took 0 bases from V and 4 from J; bases not matched to a gene: 12. The DNA of the CDR3 is TGTGCCAGCAGCCAAGATACTAGCGGGGGGCCGTTAACCCGAGAGACCCAGTACTTC. Its translation is CASSQDTSGGPLTRETQYF.

The chain couples TRBV19 to TRBJ2-7; TRBD2 is a possible D gene (6 bases). CDR3 length: 16 amino acids. Per the germline V gene, CDR1 is LNHDA and CDR2 is SQIVND (reference sequence). V was trimmed by 0 bases and J by 2 bases, leaving 14 bases between them. CDR3 in DNA: TGTGCCAGTAGTATAGATGGGGCAGGGACTCCCTACGAGCAGTACTTC. This sequence encodes CASSIDGAGTPYEQYF.

This rearrangement joins TRBV6-6 to TRBJ1-4, with D possibly TRBD1 on 5 matching bases. The length of the CDR3 is 14 residues. Trimming took off 6 bases at V and 0 bases at J, with 8 bases between the two ends. The germline CDR1 and CDR2 sequences are MNHNY and SVGAGI (reference sequence). The CDR3 DNA reads TGTGCCAGCAGACCAGGGTCAACTAATGAAAAACTGTTTTTT. Its protein is CASRPGSTNEKLFF.

This clone was seen once. The DNA of the CDR3 is TGTGCCAGCACCCGGTCAACAGACCATAACTATGGCTACACCTTC. Amino acid sequence: CASTRSTDHNYGYTF. The V gene is TRBV7-8, the J gene TRBJ1-2; D is uncertain. Germline-derived CDR1 and CDR2 are SGHVS and FQNEAQ. This CDR3 has 15 amino acids. V dropped 7 bases and J dropped 1 base, with 16 bases sitting between them.

This clone was observed a handful of times. The chain has TRBV7-2 and TRBJ2-5; TRBD2 agrees at 14 bases. The junction had 8 bases not matched to a gene; V was cut back by 8 bases and J by 6 bases. The V gene's germline CDR1 is SGHTA and CDR2 FQGNSA. The CDR3 length is 15 residues. CDR3 sequence: CASLWGLAGDKTQYF. In DNA form, the CDR3 reads TGTGCCAGCCTCTGGGGACTAGCGGGGGATAAGACCCAGTACTTC.

V gene TRBV9 combines with J gene TRBJ2-7; 10 bases map to TRBD2. Germline CDR1 SGDLS, CDR2 YYNGEE. The trim removed 3 bases at V and 5 bases at J, leaving 5 bases unmatched. The CDR3 runs 14 residues. The CDR3: CASSGTSGTDEQYF. The CDR3 DNA reads as TGTGCCAGCAGCGGGACTAGCGGTACAGACGAGCAGTACTTC.

This chain links TRBV6-4 with TRBJ2-5; 15 bases align to TRBD2. V dropped 8 bases and J dropped 4; count of bases not matched to a gene: 5. CDR1 is MRHNA, CDR2 SNTAGT, per germline. The CDR3 loop spans 15 amino acids. CDR3 nucleotides: TGTGCCAGCCCTGGACTAGCGGGGGGGGGAGAGACCCAGTACTTC. This gives the protein CASPGLAGGGETQYF.

This chain links TRBV29-1 with TRBJ2-7; maybe TRBD1 (6 bases). The V gene lost 1 base and the J gene lost 5 bases, with 12 bases spanning the gap. This CDR3 has 13 residues. Germline V lookup: CDR1 SQVTM, CDR2 ANQGSEA. Here the CDR3 reads CSVEVLGHHEQYF. CDR3 coding DNA: TGCAGCGTTGAAGTTCTGGGACACCACGAGCAGTACTTC.

The chain recombines TRBV4-2 with TRBJ2-5, with D unclear. This CDR3 has 14 residues. Trimming removed 0 bases at V and 8 bases at J, with 13 bases between. Germline values: CDR1 LGHNA, CDR2 YNFKEQ. In DNA form, the CDR3 reads TGTGCCAGCAGCCAAGACTCTACGAGCAATACCCAGTACTTC. It codes for CASSQDSTSNTQYF.

The rearrangement links TRBV19 to TRBJ1-1; D call uncertain. V was pared by 3 bases and J by 2 bases, with 13 bases between. In germline, CDR1 is LNHDA, CDR2 SQIVND (reference sequence). This CDR3 spans 15 amino acids. Written as DNA, the CDR3 is TGTGCCAGTAGTATGTTGCCCTCGGGAAACACTGAAGCTTTCTTT. Its translation: CASSMLPSGNTEAFF.

The chain employs TRBV7-9 and TRBJ1-1; D is unclear. There are 13 residues in the CDR3. Trimming took off 2 bases at V and 3 bases at J, with 7 bases between the two ends. The germline gives CDR1 SEHNR, CDR2 FQNEAQ (reference sequence). The CDR3 nucleotides read TGTGCCAGCAGCTTAACCGCGGACACTGAAGCTTTCTTT. It encodes CASSLTADTEAFF.

DNA of the CDR3: TGTGCCAGCAGTCCGGACCCACAGGGACCGTACGAGCAGTACTTC. It specifies CASSPDPQGPYEQYF. This chain uses TRBV7-2 with TRBJ2-7; TRBD1 might be the D (6 bases). Looked up from germline, CDR1 is SGHTA and CDR2 is FQGNSA. Trimming pared 6 bases from V and 4 bases from J, leaving 19 bases between. This CDR3 contains 15 residues.

The chain links TRBV7-8 to TRBJ1-5; the D gene is possibly TRBD1 (5 bases). The CDR3 runs to 15 residues. CDR1 and CDR2 from the germline V gene are SGHVS and FQNEAQ. V was pared by 1 base and J by 3 bases, with 10 bases between. In nucleotides, the CDR3 is TGTGCCAGCAGCTTAGACCGACAGTTCAATCAGCCCCAGCATTTT. It codes for CASSLDRQFNQPQHF.

This chain joins TRBV5-8 and TRBJ2-3; D gene unclear. This CDR3 has 15 amino acids. Trimming left V 0 bases short and J 1 base short, with 9 bases between. Per the germline V gene, CDR1 is SGHTS and CDR2 is YDEGEE. CDR3 loop: CASSLATTRTDTQYF. CDR3 sequence (DNA): TGTGCCAGCAGCTTGGCAACTACCCGCACAGATACGCAGTATTTT.

J is TRBJ1-1 and V is TRBV5-1; D unresolved. The CDR3 length is 12 residues. The germline gives CDR1 SGHRS, CDR2 YFSETQ. Trimming pared 4 bases from V and 7 bases from J, leaving 11 bases between. For the CDR3, the DNA is TGCGCCAGCAGCCCGGCGGATGGTGAAGCTTTCTTT. Protein sequence: CASSPADGEAFF.

The J gene is TRBJ1-5, the V gene TRBV30, with TRBD1 as a possible D gene (6 bases). Germline-derived CDR1 and CDR2 are GTSNPN and SVGIG (reference sequence). This CDR3 has 13 residues. V shed 3 bases and J shed 0 bases, with 6 bases lying between them. The CDR3 region is CAWRGHSNQPQHF. CDR3 nucleotide sequence: TGTGCCTGGAGGGGACATAGCAATCAGCCCCAGCATTTT.

The chain joins TRBV9 to TRBJ1-2; D not certain. Germline V gives CDR1 SGDLS, CDR2 YYNGEE. The ends were cut back, 3 bases at V and 8 bases at J, with 14 bases in the middle. This CDR3 spans 13 amino acids. The CDR3 DNA reads as TGTGCCAGCAGCGGCGGCGGTACCCGGGGCTACACCTTC. Its protein product is CASSGGGTRGYTF.

The chain carries TRBV5-1 and TRBJ2-7; 9 positions match TRBD1. Germline values: CDR1 SGHRS, CDR2 YFSETQ. The length of the CDR3 is 15 residues. Germline trimming cut 4 bases from V and 6 bases from J; bases unmatched to any gene: 11. CDR3 DNA: TGCGCCAGCAGCCCGACTGGGACAGGGATTTTCGAGCAGTACTTC. Residues: CASSPTGTGIFEQYF. The variable domain in full, completed from reference TRBV5-1 and TRBJ2-7, reads KAGVTQTPRYLIKTRGQQVTLSCSPISGHRSVSWYQQTPGQGLQFLFEYFSETQRNKGNFPGRFSGRQFSNSRSEMNVSTLELGDSALYLCASSPTGTGIFEQYFGPGTRLTVT.

V and J are TRBV9 and TRBJ2-3; the D gene is possibly TRBD2 (7 bases). In germline, CDR1 is SGDLS, CDR2 YYNGEE. Trimming took 0 bases from V and 2 from J, leaving 10 bases between them. The CDR3 sequence is 15 residues long. Written as DNA, the CDR3 is TGTGCCAGCAGCGTAGCTGCGGGGGCCACAGATACGCAGTATTTT. It yields the protein CASSVAAGATDTQYF. Using reference TRBV9 and TRBJ2-3 for the parts outside the CDR3, the full variable domain is DSGVTQTPKHLITATGQRVTLRCSPRSGDLSVYWYQQSLDQGLQFLIQYYNGEERAKGNILERFSAQQFPDLHSELNLSSLELGDSALYFCASSVAAGATDTQYFGPGTRLTVL.

The chain is built from TRBV6-5 and TRBJ2-7; no clear D. The CDR3 totals 13 residues. V was trimmed by 6 bases and J by 3 bases, leaving 12 bases between them. Per the germline V gene, CDR1 is MNHEY and CDR2 is SVGAGI. For the CDR3, the DNA is TGTGCCAGCAGAGACATCAACAGCTACGAGCAGTACTTC. Translated: CASRDINSYEQYF.

V gene TRBV19 combines with J gene TRBJ2-2; possibly TRBD2 for D (5 bases). This CDR3 has 14 residues. Trimming removed 10 bases from V and 3 bases from J, with 15 bases in between. Germline V CDR1 and CDR2: LNHDA, SQIVND (reference sequence). In DNA, the CDR3 is TGTGCCACATCCCGCGGGCGAGACACCGGGGAGCTGTTTTTT. This encodes CATSRGRDTGELFF.

Remarks on this clone: At one end, the junction sequence differs from germline, possibly due to a read error. This chain links TRBV7-9 with TRBJ1-1; TRBD1 is a possible D gene (6 bases). Germline V gene data show CDR1 as SEHNR and CDR2 as FQNEAQ (reference sequence). CDR3 length: 12 residues. The CDR3 protein is CSSSPGQFKAFF. CDR3 nucleotide sequence: TGTTCCAGCAGCCCTGGACAGTTCAAAGCTTTCTTT.